This T cell receptor (beta chain) was observed in a study of follicular helper T cells after annual influenza vaccination. In the study overall: For some subjects, blood spans the 2013-2014, 2014-2015 and 2015-2016 annual vaccinations.

Documented time point: 2015-2016 season, pre-vaccination. Study-wide results and caveats: ICOS+CD38+ cTfh clonality change tracked circulating plasmablast frequency change.

TCRB sequencing was done at Survey resolution level. Generated by immunoSEQ multiplex PCR, the TCRdb table keeps only in-frame clones and is missing some. The sample lists fewer than 2,500 clones; around 87% were seen once. V lost 6 bases, J lost 8 bases, and 16 bases lay in between. CDR3 length: 13 residues. Germline assignment: CDR1 MNHNS and CDR2 SASEGT. Of note for this clone: Its target is unknown.

This sample comprised CXCR5- memory CD4+ T cells sorted from blood, obtained on the day of influenza vaccination. The chain combines TRBV6-1 with TRBJ1-2, with D unclear. The source of this sequence is an adult who received the influenza vaccine. The CDR3 loop is CASSGRVRRGYTF. DNA of the CDR3: TGTGCCAGCAGCGGGAGGGTTCGTAGGGGCTACACCTTC.